The 16 T cell receptor beta chains given below trace back to one sample, sequenced in a study. TCRdb analysed the 5' RACE reads with MiXCR anew, one entry per CDR3 protein. The table has about 41,000 distinct CDR3 sequences, less than 35% seen once. Sequencing input: memory CD4+ T cells sorted from a lymph node. Documented subset: memory CD4+ T cells, CD4+CD45RO+CD25-. These receptors all come from a female donor with breast cancer.

In its sample, this clonotype was seen a few times. The chain recombines TRBV20-1 with TRBJ2-2, with a possible D match to TRBD2 (6 bases). V was pared by 0 bases and J by 4 bases, with 15 bases between. Germline V gives CDR1 DFQATT, CDR2 SNEGSKA (reference sequence). The CDR3 is 16 residues long. CDR3 coding DNA: TGCAGTGCTAGAGATCCCCGGACTACTTCCACCGGGGAGCTGTTTTTT. This codes for CSARDPRTTSTGELFF.

The chain uses TRBV7-9 and TRBJ2-1, with D possibly TRBD2 on 5 matching bases. Germline V gene lookup returns CDR1 SEHNR and CDR2 FQNEAQ (reference sequence). This CDR3 spans 16 amino acids. The ends were cut back, 5 bases at V and 3 bases at J, with 17 bases in the middle. This CDR3 is CASSPRGEMVYNEQFF. CDR3 DNA sequence: TGTGCCAGCAGCCCCCGTGGGGAGATGGTCTACAATGAGCAGTTCTTC. The entire variable domain, with the rest obtained from reference TRBV7-9 and TRBJ2-1, is as follows: DTGVSQNPRHKITKRGQNVTFRCDPISEHNRLYWYRQTLGQGPEFLTYFQNEAQLEKSRLLSDRFSAERPKGSFSTLEIQRTEQGDSAMYLCASSPRGEMVYNEQFFGPGTRLTVL.

A few counts support this clonotype. This rearrangement joins TRBV6-2 or TRBV6-3 to TRBJ2-7; D call uncertain. This CDR3 spans 14 amino acids. Trimming removed 7 bases from V and 2 bases from J, with 15 bases in between. CDR1 is MNHEY, CDR2 SVGEGT, per germline. CDR3 amino acids: CASTRLNDPYEQYF. The DNA of the CDR3 is TGTGCCAGCACCCGACTGAACGACCCCTACGAGCAGTACTTC.

This clonotype was recorded a few times. The gene calls are TRBV5-4 and TRBJ2-3; a possible D gene is TRBD1 (5 bases). Trimming left V 1 base short and J 3 bases short, with 12 bases between. The CDR3 has 15 amino acids. CDR1 and CDR2 (germline): SGHNT, YYREEE (reference sequence). CDR3 DNA sequence: TGTGCCAGCAGCTTGTCCCCCCAGGGTACAGATACGCAGTATTTT. Translation gives CASSLSPQGTDTQYF. The variable domain in full, completed from reference TRBV5-4 and TRBJ2-3, reads ETGVTQSPTHLIKTRGQQVTLRCSSQSGHNTVSWYQQALGQGPQFIFQYYREEENGRGNFPPRFSGLQFPNYSSELNVNALELDDSALYLCASSLSPQGTDTQYFGPGTRLTVL.

The chain links TRBV5-1 to TRBJ2-3, with D unresolved. V was trimmed by 0 bases and J by 0 bases, leaving 8 bases between them. Germline-derived CDR1 and CDR2 are SGHRS and YFSETQ. The CDR3 extends over 15 amino acids. The DNA of the CDR3 is TGCGCCAGCAGCTTGGCTGTGGGTAGCACAGATACGCAGTATTTT. It yields the protein CASSLAVGSTDTQYF.

This clonotype showed up just a few times. This chain links TRBV4-1 with TRBJ2-7; 8 bases agree with TRBD2. The CDR3 runs 15 residues. Losses at the gene ends were 2 bases for V and 1 base for J; bases not matched to a gene: 4. Germline CDR1 is MGHRA and CDR2 is YSYEKL. In DNA form, the CDR3 reads TGCGCCAGCAGCCAAAGCGGGGGCCGATCCTACGAGCAGTACTTC. The encoded protein is CASSQSGGRSYEQYF.

This clonotype was counted between two and nine times. The V and J genes are TRBV20-1 and TRBJ2-7, with unresolved D. This CDR3 has 12 residues. V was cut by 3 bases and J by 0 bases, with 6 bases left in between. CDR1 is DFQATT, CDR2 SNEGSKA, per germline (reference sequence). The CDR3 sequence: CSASSLSYEQYF. The CDR3 DNA reads as TGCAGTGCTAGTTCCCTCTCCTACGAGCAGTACTTC.

The sample holds many counts of this clonotype. This chain links TRBV6-1 with TRBJ2-5; 7 nucleotides line up with TRBD1. Germline V gene data show CDR1 as MNHNS and CDR2 as SASEGT. After removal of 4 bases from V and 1 base from J, the junction contained 6 bases not matched to a gene. CDR3 size: 15 residues. The CDR3 loop reads CASSARTGPQETQYF. CDR3 sequence (DNA): TGTGCCAGCAGTGCCCGGACAGGCCCCCAAGAGACCCAGTACTTC.

This clonotype was counted many times. The chain carries TRBV20-1 and TRBJ2-3; D possibly uses TRBD1 or TRBD2 (5 bases each). V was pared by 6 bases and J by 1 base, with 11 bases between. The CDR3 spans 13 residues. Germline assignment: CDR1 DFQATT and CDR2 SNEGSKA (reference sequence). The CDR3 is CSALGAGTDTQYF. DNA of the CDR3: TGCAGTGCCCTCGGGGCTGGCACAGATACGCAGTATTTT.

This chain joins TRBV5-1 and TRBJ2-3; the match to TRBD2 covers 11 bases. CDR3 length equals 15 residues. Germline lookup yields CDR1 SGHRS and CDR2 YFSETQ. The J segment lost 5 bases and the V segment lost 2 bases, leaving 4 bases of the junction unmatched. CDR3 coding DNA: TGCGCCAGCAGCTTACTAGCGGGAGCGCGAGATACGCAGTATTTT. This translates into CASSLLAGARDTQYF.

The sample holds a few counts of this clonotype. The rearrangement links TRBV24-1 to TRBJ2-2; D gene uncertain. CDR1 is KGHDR, CDR2 SFDVKD, per germline. Deletions cut 3 bases from V and 6 bases from J, with 16 bases between. CDR3 length: 16 residues. The CDR3 DNA reads TGTGCCACCAGTGATGTGACGGAGCAACATTCCGGGGAGCTGTTTTTT. Translated, it gives CATSDVTEQHSGELFF.

V and J are TRBV7-9 and TRBJ2-5; TRBD1 matches at 7 bases. The junction had 13 bases not matched to a gene; V was cut back by 7 bases and J by 2 bases. The CDR3 is 16 residues long. Germline V CDR1 and CDR2: SEHNR, FQNEAQ (reference sequence). The CDR3 DNA reads as TGTGCCAGCACCTTCGGGACGGACAGGAAACAAGAGACCCAGTACTTC. Protein product: CASTFGTDRKQETQYF.

This clonotype showed up many times. This rearrangement joins TRBV20-1 to TRBJ2-3, with TRBD2 matching over 7 bases. V shed 4 bases and J 2 bases; nucleotides not matched to a gene: 6. The CDR3 covers 14 residues. Germline V gene lookup returns CDR1 DFQATT and CDR2 SNEGSKA (reference sequence). The CDR3 DNA is TGCAGTGCTACAAGACTAGCTTTCACAGATACGCAGTATTTT. Its translation: CSATRLAFTDTQYF.

The chain links TRBV6-5 to TRBJ2-5; 7 bases are a match to TRBD2. This CDR3 comprises 19 residues. Losses at the gene ends were 0 bases for V and 1 base for J; bases not matched to a gene: 14. Germline CDR1 reads MNHEY; CDR2 reads SVGAGI. The CDR3 here is CASSYSSWGAGDRQETQYF. CDR3 nucleotide sequence: TGTGCCAGCAGTTACTCGTCTTGGGGTGCGGGAGACCGCCAAGAGACCCAGTACTTC.

V is TRBV12-3 or TRBV12-4 and J is TRBJ2-3; the match to TRBD1 covers 8 bases. This CDR3 is 15 amino acids long. Trimming removed 7 bases from V and 5 bases from J; junction bases left unmatched: 11. In DNA, the CDR3 is TGTGCCAGCACCCCGCTGGACAGGGTTGTAGATACGCAGTATTTT. Protein: CASTPLDRVVDTQYF.

This clonotype turned up a few times. The chain uses TRBV7-9 and TRBJ2-7; TRBD1 matches 7 bases. The CDR3 has 15 residues. After removal of 2 bases from V and 5 bases from J, the junction contained 9 bases not matched to a gene. Looked up from germline, CDR1 is SEHNR and CDR2 is FQNEAQ (reference sequence). CDR3 coding DNA: TGTGCCAGCAGCTTACGGCAGACAGGGTCTCACGAGCAGTACTTC. Translating it yields CASSLRQTGSHEQYF.